The 6 T cell receptor beta chains given below trace back to one sample, sequenced in a study of control samples from healthy donors and cancer patients. Method: immunoSEQ multiplex PCR; TCRdb's copy keeps in-frame clones and lacks some. The sample contains more than 95,000 clones, approximately 90% of which appear only once. Sequencing was performed on PBMCs. The receptors were sampled from a man aged 60 to 69 with lung cancer.

V is TRBV5-4 and J is TRBJ2-1; 9 positions match TRBD2. This CDR3 is built from 15 residues. Germline V lookup: CDR1 SGHNT, CDR2 YYREEE (reference sequence). The V segment lost 4 bases and the J segment 9 bases; nucleotides outside the gene matches: 11. Here the CDR3 reads CASSEGTSPGGEQFF. The CDR3 nucleotides are TGTGCCAGCAGCGAAGGGACTAGCCCTGGGGGTGAGCAGTTCTTC.

The rearrangement uses TRBV19 and TRBJ2-1; a possible D gene is TRBD1 (6 bases). V shed 5 bases and J shed 9 bases, with 14 bases lying between them. The CDR3 spans 13 residues. Germline CDR1 is LNHDA and CDR2 is SQIVND (reference sequence). The CDR3 sequence: CASSPQGQPEQFF. CDR3 nucleotide sequence: TGTGCCAGTAGTCCCCAGGGGCAGCCTGAGCAGTTCTTC.

The chain is built from TRBV30 and TRBJ2-5; 7 bases line up with TRBD1. The CDR3 totals 14 residues. Germline V gives CDR1 GTSNPN, CDR2 SVGIG (reference sequence). V trimming: 0 bases; J trimming: 4 bases; junction bases outside the gene matches: 5. In DNA form, the CDR3 reads TGTGCCTGGAGTGTAAAGGGGGCCGGAGAGACCCAGTACTTC. This sequence encodes CAWSVKGAGETQYF.

This chain joins TRBV6-4 and TRBJ1-1, with D uncertain. CDR3 length: 13 amino acids. CDR1 is MRHNA and CDR2 is SNTAGT in the germline V gene. With 3 bases removed from V and 4 bases from J, the gap between germline ends came to 9 bases. CDR3 DNA: TGTGCCAGCAGTGAAAGGGAACGCACTGAAGCTTTCTTT. It is translated as CASSERERTEAFF.

This clone was counted once. This chain links TRBV24-1 with TRBJ1-5, with D possibly being TRBD1 (6 bases). CDR1 KGHDR and CDR2 SFDVKD come from the germline V gene. V was pared by 3 bases and J by 7 bases, with 21 bases between. The CDR3 runs to 17 residues. The CDR3 coding sequence is TGTGCCACCAGTGATCCCTCTAGGGGGGGCGGTGGGCAGCCCCAGCATTTT. Translating it yields CATSDPSRGGGGQPQHF.

The chain carries TRBV7-8 and TRBJ2-1; D gene uncertain. Germline values: CDR1 SGHVS, CDR2 FQNEAQ. This CDR3 is built from 13 residues. Trimming took 3 bases from V and 7 from J, leaving 10 bases between them. The CDR3 reads CASSFRMRNEQFF. CDR3 nucleotide sequence: TGTGCCAGCAGCTTTAGGATGCGAAATGAGCAGTTCTTC.